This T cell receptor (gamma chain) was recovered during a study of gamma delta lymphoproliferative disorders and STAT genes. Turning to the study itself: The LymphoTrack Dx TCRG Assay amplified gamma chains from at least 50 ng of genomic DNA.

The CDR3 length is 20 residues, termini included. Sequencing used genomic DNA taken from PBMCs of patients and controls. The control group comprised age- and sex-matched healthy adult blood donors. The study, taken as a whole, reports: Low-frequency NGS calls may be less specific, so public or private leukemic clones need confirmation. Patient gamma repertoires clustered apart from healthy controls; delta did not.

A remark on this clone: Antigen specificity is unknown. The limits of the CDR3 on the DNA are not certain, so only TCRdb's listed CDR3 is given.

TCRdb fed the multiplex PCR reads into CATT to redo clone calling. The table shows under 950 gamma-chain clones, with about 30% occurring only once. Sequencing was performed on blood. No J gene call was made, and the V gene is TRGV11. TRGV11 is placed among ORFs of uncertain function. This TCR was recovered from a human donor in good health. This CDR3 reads CACWIRQVSFRNSLAVEQHF.